This T cell receptor (beta chain) came from a study of blood T cell repertoires in COVID-19. Overall study: The United States, Italy and Spain supplied acute and convalescent COVID-19 samples.

Deletions cut 9 bases from V and 10 bases from J, with 16 bases between. CDR3 size: 13 residues. The germline V gene has CDR1 MNHEY and CDR2 SVGAGI. In the original analysis: Reference gene primers were amplified, and this amplification served to estimate nucleated cell counts. TCRdb's table, derived via immunoSEQ multiplex PCR, lists solely in-frame clones and lacks some. The V and J calls and clone size are taken from that table; D and trimming were inferred from the DNA. The sample includes around 100,000 clones, around nine tenths of them seen just once. The sample consisted of peripheral blood. The receptor's source is a man aged 50-59 years with active or convalescent COVID-19. This chain joins TRBV6-5 and TRBJ1-6, with D tentatively TRBD1 (6 bases). CDR3 nucleotides: TGTGCCAGTATGCGGACAGTTGACTCACCCCTCCACTTT. This codes for CASMRTVDSPLHF.